The rows below give T cell receptor beta chains drawn from one sample of a study of technical replicates of blood from several donors. Generated by immunoSEQ multiplex PCR, the TCRdb table keeps only in-frame clones and is missing some. The sample includes 90,000 to 100,000 clones, about 95% of them seen just once. The sample taken for sequencing was T cells isolated from PBMCs. The source is a human donor in good health. Each CDR3 is given with its conserved first and last residue. D genes are given only for firm matches. The listing skips clone size in some rows; elsewhere it reads once, few, many or a size class.

V	J	size	D	DNA	CDR3
TRBV27	TRBJ2-2	-	-	TGTGCCAGCAGTTCCCAGGGACATATCCATCGGGGAGCTGTTTTT	CASSSQGHIHRGAVF
TRBV9	TRBJ1-1	-	-	TGTGCCAGCAGCGCGACTCAGGGCACTGAAGCTTTCTTT	CASSATQGTEAFF
TRBV6-4	TRBJ2-1	many	-	TGTGCCAGCAGTGACAGGTGGCTAGATGAGCAGTTCTTC	CASSDRWLDEQFF
TRBV29-1	TRBJ2-6	-	-	TGCAGCGCCCTACCGGGGAGTGGGGCCAACGTCCTGACTTTC	CSALPGSGANVLTF
TRBV19	TRBJ1-1	-	-	TGTGCCAGTAGTATAGAAGGGAGCACTAAAGCTTTCTTT	CASSIEGSTKAFF
TRBV10-3	TRBJ1-1	-	-	TGTGCCATCAGTGACAGAGAGGGGGTTAGCACTGAAGCTTTCTTT	CAISDREGVSTEAFF
TRBV13	TRBJ2-5	-	TRBD2	TGTGCCAGCAGCTCCCGATCAAGGACTAGCGGGAACGAGACCCAGTACTTC	CASSSRSRTSGNETQYF
TRBV4-1	TRBJ1-5	once	-	TGCGCCAGCAGCCAAGGACTCAATCAGCCCCAGCATTTT	CASSQGLNQPQHF
TRBV10-1	TRBJ1-3	-	TRBD1	TGCGCCAGCAGTGATACCCTCGACAGGGACGAAAACACCATATATTTT	CASSDTLDRDENTIYF
TRBV13	TRBJ1-2	-	-	TGTGCCAGCAGCCCCGGAGTGTTAGAGGCTAATGGCTACACCTTC	CASSPGVLEANGYTF
TRBV25-1	TRBJ2-5	-	-	TGTGCCAGCAGTGGACCGGGACATCCCTCAAGGCCCCAAGAGACCCAGTACTTC	CASSGPGHPSRPQETQYF
TRBV7-2	TRBJ2-3	-	-	TGTGCCAGCAGCTCAATGACAACCGCAGATACGCAGTATTTT	CASSSMTTADTQYF
TRBV7-2	TRBJ1-1	-	-	TGTGCCAGCAGCTTAGTAGCAGCAGCTGAAGCTTTCTTT	CASSLVAAAEAFF
TRBV28	TRBJ2-5	-	TRBD2	TGTGCCAGCACACTAGCGGGAGTCCGGACCCAGTACTTC	CASTLAGVRTQYF
TRBV7-2	TRBJ2-4	-	-	TGTGCCAGCAGCCGAGGCGGAGGCGCCAAAAACATTCAGTACTTC	CASSRGGGAKNIQYF
TRBV27	TRBJ1-1	-	-	TGTGCCAGCAGAGCGAACAGGTACTATGAAGCTTTCTTT	CASRANRYYEAFF
TRBV27	TRBJ1-2	-	-	TGTGCCAGCAAACTAGCGGGACACGATGACTCTTATGGCTACACCTTC	CASKLAGHDDSYGYTF
TRBV6-1	TRBJ2-3	-	TRBD2	TGTGCCTGCCGGGAGGGCAGCGGGGCAGATACGCAGTATTTT	CACREGSGADTQYF
TRBV6-5	TRBJ2-1	-	-	TGTGCCAGCAGGACCGACTTTAATGAGCAGTTCTTC	CASRTDFNEQFF
TRBV5-6	TRBJ2-3	-	TRBD1	TGTGCCAGCAGCCACCCAGGGGGAGATACGCAGTATTTT	CASSHPGGDTQYF
TRBV7-9	TRBJ2-3	-	-	TGTGCCAGCAGCCTAGGCTCCGGGGCAGATACGCAGTATTTT	CASSLGSGADTQYF
TRBV28	TRBJ1-1	once	-	TGTGCCAGCAGCTCGCAAGGGACAACTCACACTGAAGCTTTCTTT	CASSSQGTTHTEAFF
TRBV7-3	TRBJ2-7	-	TRBD1	TGTGCCAGCAGCTTAAATGAGGGGGCTTACGAGCAGTACTTC	CASSLNEGAYEQYF
TRBV7-2	TRBJ2-3	-	-	TGTGCCAGCAGCTTGATCCTAACAGATACGCAGTATTTT	CASSLILTDTQYF
TRBV2	TRBJ1-2	-	TRBD1	TGTGCCAGCAGTGAGGGACAGGGGCAGCAAGGCTACACCTTC	CASSEGQGQQGYTF
TRBV28	TRBJ2-4	-	TRBD1	TGTGCCAGCAGTCAACAGGGGATAGCCAAAAACATTCAGTACTTC	CASSQQGIAKNIQYF
TRBV5-1	TRBJ2-3	-	-	TGCGCCAGCAGCCCGTTGAGGGGAGGTAGCACAGATACGCAGTATTTT	CASSPLRGGSTDTQYF
TRBV27	TRBJ2-7	-	-	TGTGCCAGCAGTTTGCGGACAGACTACGAGCAGTACTTC	CASSLRTDYEQYF
TRBV7-8	TRBJ1-4	-	TRBD1	TGTGCCAGCAGCTTAGACTTAGGACAGGGGTATGAAAAACTGTTTTTT	CASSLDLGQGYEKLFF
TRBV6-1	TRBJ2-1	-	-	TGTGCCAGCAGACTCGGACAGTCCTACAATGAGCAGTTCTTC	CASRLGQSYNEQFF
TRBV9	TRBJ1-1	-	-	TGTGCCAGCAGCGTATCCCGGGACACCTTAACAACTGAAGCTTTCTTT	CASSVSRDTLTTEAFF
TRBV18	TRBJ2-6	-	-	TGTGCCAGCTCACCTTTGTCCGGGTCTGGGGCCAACGTCCTGACTTTC	CASSPLSGSGANVLTF
TRBV5-1	TRBJ2-3	-	-	TGCGCCAGCAGCTTTGGGCGATCAAGCACAGATACGCAGTATTTT	CASSFGRSSTDTQYF
TRBV27	TRBJ2-2	once	-	TGTGCCAGCAGTTTATCCGGCACCGGGGAGCTGTTTTTT	CASSLSGTGELFF
TRBV2	TRBJ1-5	-	TRBD1	TGTGCCAGCAGGGCAGGGACAGACAATCAGCCCCAGCATTTT	CASRAGTDNQPQHF
TRBV5-5	TRBJ1-1	-	TRBD1	TGTGCCAGCAGCTTGGCCTGGACAGGGGATTATTACACTGAAGCTTTCTTT	CASSLAWTGDYYTEAFF
TRBV20-1	TRBJ2-3	-	-	TGCAGTGCTTTAAGGGGGGATACGCAGTATTTT	CSALRGDTQYF
TRBV11-2	TRBJ2-7	-	-	TGTGCCAGCAGCTTAGATCTAGGTGCCCAAATCCTCTACGAGCAGTACTTC	CASSLDLGAQILYEQYF